The entry that follows covers one T cell receptor (beta chain) sequence. Its cognate antigen is unknown. The CDR3 sequence is 16 residues long. The data originate from a study of OX40 agonist ivuxolimab in advanced cancers. Regarding the study as a whole: Low normalized T-cell clonal expansion was also seen in some nonresponders.

The assay was immunoSEQ multiplex PCR, and TCRdb's table has in-frame clones only and misses some. The sample lists about 77,000 clones, around 94% seen once, with more than 4.5% in the top ten. V usage is TRBV1 and J usage is TRBJ2-5; no DNA check was done on the table's D call, TRBD2. TRBV1 is deemed a pseudogene. The sequencing here drew on CD4+ or CD8+ T cells sorted from blood, taken in a trial of the OX40 agonist ivuxolimab. The sequence was obtained from an adult with an advanced solid tumor such as melanoma, head and neck, liver or kidney cancer. CDR3 bases: TGCACCAGCAGCCAAGAACTGCGGGAGTGCGATGAGACCCAGTACTTC. As protein: CTSSQELRECDETQYF.